The 9 T cell receptor beta chains below all came from one sample that was sequenced in a study of metastatic and nonmetastatic thyroid tumors. TCRdb re-analyzed the PCR reads using MiXCR. The sample holds about 39,000 clones, approximately 19% seen once. None of the patients had undergone any treatment ahead of thyroid surgery. The sequenced material came from blood. The receptors stem from a female donor with papillary thyroid cancer or a benign thyroid nodule (not recorded which). Some clones in this sample may be carry-over from other donors' samples.

This clone has a count of ten or more. The CDR3 DNA sequence: TGTGCCTGGAGTCGGGATAGCGGGGCAAAAGAGACCCAGTACTTC. The encoded protein is CAWSRDSGAKETQYF. The V gene is TRBV30, the J gene TRBJ2-5, with 8 bases fitting TRBD2. V lost 2 bases and J lost 3; bases outside the gene matches: 8. There are 15 residues in the CDR3. Germline V gene lookup returns CDR1 GTSNPN and CDR2 SVGIG (reference sequence). The whole variable domain, filled in from reference TRBV30 and TRBJ2-5, reads SQTIHQWPATLVQPVGSPLSLECTVEGTSNPNLYWYRQAAGRGLQLLFYSVGIGQISSEVPQNLSASRPQDRQFILSSKKLLLSDSGFYLCAWSRDSGAKETQYFGPGTRLLVL.

This clone was seen a handful of times. CDR3 loop: CASSLGLEGRGRFYLYTF. The CDR3 DNA reads TGTGCCAGCAGTTTAGGGTTGGAAGGGAGGGGCAGATTCTATCTCTACACCTTC. This chain joins TRBV12-3 or TRBV12-4 and TRBJ1-2; possibly TRBD1 for D (5 bases). This CDR3 comprises 18 residues. Trimming removed 1 base at V and 10 bases at J, with 28 bases between.

A remark on this clone: Relative to the germline gene, one junction end is altered; a read error may explain this. The V and J genes are TRBV28 and TRBJ2-1; the D gene is possibly TRBD2 (6 bases). This CDR3 has 14 amino acids. CDR1 and CDR2 from the germline V gene are MDHEN and SYDVKM. The CDR3 nucleotides read TGTGCCACCAGTTTGGGGACTCTTTCTAATGAGCAGTTCTTC. Amino acids: CATSLGTLSNEQFF.

In its sample, this clone ranks as medium-sized (0.01 to 0.1%). The chain employs TRBV19 and TRBJ2-1; 8 nucleotides match TRBD1. Germline V gene sequence: CDR1 LNHDA, CDR2 SQIVND (reference sequence). V was pared by 8 bases and J by 4 bases, with 10 bases of the junction left unmatched. This CDR3 comprises 15 residues. The CDR3 region is CASANLDRDYNEQFF. The CDR3 DNA follows: TGTGCCAGTGCGAACCTGGACAGGGATTACAATGAGCAGTTCTTC.

This clone was counted ten times or more. Within the sample, other DNA sequences also encode this same CDR3. The chain employs TRBV9 and TRBJ1-2; TRBD1 might be the D (6 bases). The CDR3 runs 10 residues. The V end lost 7 bases, the J end lost 6 bases, and 7 bases lay between the germline ends. Germline V gives CDR1 SGDLS, CDR2 YYNGEE. The CDR3 sequence is CASYRDGYTF. The CDR3 coding sequence is TGTGCCAGCTACAGGGATGGCTACACCTTC.

This clone was picked up many times. This may come from a read error, since a much larger clone is one base off. The chain combines TRBV28 with TRBJ2-1; either TRBD1 or TRBD2 may fit D (5 bases each). The CDR3 length is 16 residues. V lost 6 bases to trimming and J lost 8 bases, with 23 bases between them. The germline gives CDR1 MDHEN, CDR2 SYDVKM. The CDR3 loop is CASRAYRLLGDDEQFF. The DNA of the CDR3 is TGTGCCAGCAGAGCCTACAGGTTACTAGGCGATGATGAGCAGTTCTTC.

V is TRBV7-2 and J is TRBJ2-7; no clear D. Germline CDR1 SGHTA, CDR2 FQGNSA. V gave up 6 bases and J gave up 0 bases, with 15 bases separating them. The length of the CDR3 is 15 residues. The CDR3 protein is CASSFQSQSSYEQYF. The CDR3 nucleotides read TGTGCCAGCAGTTTTCAATCTCAGAGCTCCTACGAGCAGTACTTC.

This clone was observed at least ten times. The J gene is TRBJ2-3, the V gene TRBV7-8; TRBD1 or TRBD2 may be the D gene (5 bases each). With 2 bases removed from V and 2 bases from J, the gap between germline ends came to 17 bases. There are 17 residues in the CDR3. CDR1 SGHVS and CDR2 FQNEAQ come from the germline V gene. The CDR3 coding sequence is TGTGCCAGCAGCTTACCCCCGAGGGGAGCGGCCACAGATACGCAGTATTTT. It codes for CASSLPPRGAATDTQYF.

This clone showed up many times. V and J are TRBV19 and TRBJ2-5, with 12 bases identical to TRBD2. Losses at the gene ends were 4 bases for V and 8 bases for J; bases not matched to a gene: 8. CDR3 length: 15 residues. In germline, CDR1 is LNHDA, CDR2 SQIVND (reference sequence). The CDR3, as DNA: TGTGCCAGTAGTACGAGGACTAGCGGGACGTTAACCCAGTACTTC. Its protein is CASSTRTSGTLTQYF.